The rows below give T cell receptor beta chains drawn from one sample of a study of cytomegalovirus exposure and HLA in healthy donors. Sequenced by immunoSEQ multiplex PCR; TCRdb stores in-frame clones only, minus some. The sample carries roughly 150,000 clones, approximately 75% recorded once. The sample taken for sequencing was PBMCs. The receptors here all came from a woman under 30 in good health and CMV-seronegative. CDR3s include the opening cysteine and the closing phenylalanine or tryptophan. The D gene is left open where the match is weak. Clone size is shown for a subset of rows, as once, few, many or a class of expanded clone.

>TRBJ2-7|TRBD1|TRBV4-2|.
TGTGCCAGCAGCCAGCTGACAGGGTACGAGCAGTACTTC
CASSQLTGYEQYF
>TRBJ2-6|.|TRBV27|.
TGTGCCAGCAGTTTACTTAGACCCGGGGGGGCCAACGTCCTGACTTTC
CASSLLRPGGANVLTF
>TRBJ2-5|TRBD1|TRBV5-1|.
TGCGCCAGCAGCTTGTTCGGGACAGGGCGATATGAGACCCAGTACTTC
CASSLFGTGRYETQYF
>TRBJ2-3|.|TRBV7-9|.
TGTTCCAGCAGCCTAGTCCTGCACAATTCCCTCACAGATACGCAGTATTTT
CSSSLVLHNSLTDTQYF
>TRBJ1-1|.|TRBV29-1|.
TGCAGCGTTGTGACACCCACTGAAGCTTTCTTT
CSVVTPTEAFF
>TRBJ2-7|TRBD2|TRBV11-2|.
TGTGCCTCTCGGGGAGGGCCCAATTACGAGCAGTACTTC
CASRGGPNYEQYF
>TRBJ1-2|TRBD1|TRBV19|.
TGTGCCAGTAGTTTTCAAGGGGGCCCCACTAACTATGGCTACACCTTC
CASSFQGGPTNYGYTF
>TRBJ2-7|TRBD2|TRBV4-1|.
TGCGCCAGCAGCTTAACTAGCGGCTCTGACGAGCAGTACTTC
CASSLTSGSDEQYF
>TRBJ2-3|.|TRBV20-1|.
TGCAGTGCTAGCGGGGATACGCAGTATTTT
CSASGDTQYF
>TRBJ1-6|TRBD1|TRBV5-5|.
TGTGCCAGCATCCCGGGACAGGGAGGAAATTCACCCCTCCACTTT
CASIPGQGGNSPLHF
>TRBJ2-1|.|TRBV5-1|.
TGCGCCAGCAGCTTGGTCCCCCCCTCCGCGACATCAACCTACAATGAGCAGTTCTTC
CASSLVPPSATSTYNEQFF
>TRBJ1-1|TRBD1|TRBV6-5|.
TGTGCCAGCAGTTATGGACAGGGGGCTTGGACTGAAGCTTTCTTT
CASSYGQGAWTEAFF
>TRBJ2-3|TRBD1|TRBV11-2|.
TGTGCCAGCAGCAGCATCGGGGACAGGGGGTCAGATACGCAGTATTTT
CASSSIGDRGSDTQYF
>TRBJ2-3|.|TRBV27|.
TGTGCCAGCAGTTGGCAGCGGGTGGAAAGACCTAGCACAGATACGCAGTATTTT
CASSWQRVERPSTDTQYF
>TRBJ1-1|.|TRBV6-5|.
TGTGCCAGCAGTACGACAGATAACACTGAAGCTTTCTTT
CASSTTDNTEAFF
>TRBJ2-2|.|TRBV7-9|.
TGTGCCAGCAGCCAACAGGGTGGAACCGGGGAGCTGTTTTTT
CASSQQGGTGELFF
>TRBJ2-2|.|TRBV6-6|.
TGTGCCAGCTCTCCGGCGAACACCGGGGAGCTGTTTTTT
CASSPANTGELFF
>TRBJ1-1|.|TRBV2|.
TGTGCCAGCAGTGACCAGGTCCTGTACACTGAAGCTTTCTTT
CASSDQVLYTEAFF
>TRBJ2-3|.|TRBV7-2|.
TGTGCCAGCAGCTTAGGACTAGAAACAGATACGCAGTATTTT
CASSLGLETDTQYF
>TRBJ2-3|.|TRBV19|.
TGTGCCAGTAGTATATCCTGGATCTCAGGAAATACGCAGTATTTT
CASSISWISGNTQYF
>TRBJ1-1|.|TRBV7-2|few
TGTGCCAGCAGCTTGAGACGGGGGGGCCAGAACACTGAAGCTTTCTTT
CASSLRRGGQNTEAFF
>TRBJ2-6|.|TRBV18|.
TGTGCCAGCTCACCCCCCGCAGGGGCTGGGGCCAACGTCCTGACTTTC
CASSPPAGAGANVLTF
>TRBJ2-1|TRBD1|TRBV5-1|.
TGCGCCAGTAAACCCGCCAGGGGGACATTGTATGAGCAGTTCTTC
CASKPARGTLYEQFF